The next 6 T cell receptor beta chains were all read from a single sample in a study of cytomegalovirus exposure and HLA in healthy donors. Use of 60 Vbeta and 13 Jbeta primers characterized the PCR. Assay used: immunoSEQ multiplex PCR; TCRdb lists only in-frame clones, some missing. The data hold about 300,000 clones, with around 86% observed a single time. Sequencing was performed on PBMCs. All receptors come from a man aged 35-49 years in good health and CMV-seropositive.

CDR3 coding DNA: TGTGCCAGCAGTACGGACAGGACGAACTATGGCTACACCTTC. Translated, it gives CASSTDRTNYGYTF. The chain links TRBV2 to TRBJ1-2, with 7 bases that match TRBD1. V dropped 5 bases and J dropped 2; count of bases not matched to a gene: 5. The CDR3 length is 14 residues. CDR1 SNHLY and CDR2 FYNNEI come from the germline V gene.

Worth noting for this clone: Other nucleotide sequences in the sample specify the same CDR3. The chain links TRBV27 to TRBJ2-1; TRBD2 matches 9 bases. Unmatched junction bases numbered 4, after V lost 1 base and J lost 3 bases. Germline loops: CDR1 MNHEY, CDR2 SMNVEV (reference sequence). This CDR3 contains 16 residues. CDR3 protein: CASSLLEREDYNEQFF. The DNA for the CDR3 is TGTGCCAGCAGTTTATTGGAGCGGGAGGACTACAATGAGCAGTTCTTC.

CDR3 DNA sequence: TGTGCCAGCAGTTTAGTATTCAGCGAGTACAATGAGCAGTTCTTC. Translating it yields CASSLVFSEYNEQFF. The chain employs TRBV27 and TRBJ2-1, with unresolved D. In germline, CDR1 is MNHEY, CDR2 SMNVEV (reference sequence). This CDR3 region has 15 residues. The ends were cut back, 2 bases at V and 4 bases at J, with 12 bases in the middle.

The CDR3 coding sequence is TGTGCCAGCAGTTCTCGAGAGTACAATGAGCAGTTCTTC. Its protein is CASSSREYNEQFF. The rearrangement links TRBV27 to TRBJ2-1; D uncertain. V lost 4 bases and J lost 4, with 8 bases in between. CDR3 length equals 13 residues. Germline V gene lookup returns CDR1 MNHEY and CDR2 SMNVEV (reference sequence).

The rearrangement joins TRBV4-1 to TRBJ2-1; possibly TRBD1 for D (5 bases). This CDR3 is built from 16 residues. Germline assignment: CDR1 MGHRA and CDR2 YSYEKL. Trimming pared 4 bases from V and 7 bases from J, leaving 20 bases between. The CDR3 here is CASSRLRTSFVNEQFF. The CDR3 DNA reads TGCGCCAGCAGCCGCCTAAGGACAAGTTTTGTGAATGAGCAGTTCTTC.

Here the CDR3 reads CASSPQGHDYGYTF. CDR3 DNA: TGTGCCAGCTCACCTCAGGGGCACGACTATGGCTACACCTTC. The gene calls are TRBV18 and TRBJ1-2; the D gene is possibly TRBD1 (6 bases). In germline, CDR1 is KGHSH, CDR2 LQKENI. Trimming took 3 bases from V and 3 from J, leaving 11 bases between them. The CDR3 is 14 amino acids.